Below are 27 T cell receptor beta chains sequenced from a single sample in a study of T cell responses to AZD1222 COVID-19 vaccine. Method: immunoSEQ multiplex PCR; TCRdb's copy keeps in-frame clones and lacks some. The data contain 99,000 or so clones, more than 75% of them singletons. The material was peripheral blood, obtained on day 0 of AZD1222 vaccination. The receptors originated from an adult in good health.

The chain links TRBV28 to TRBJ1-2, with unresolved D. CDR1 and CDR2 from the germline V gene are MDHEN and SYDVKM. This CDR3 spans 14 amino acids. V was trimmed by 5 bases and J by 8 bases, leaving 18 bases between them. This chain's CDR3 is CASSPDGRRAGYTF. The CDR3 bases are TGTGCCAGCAGTCCTGATGGAAGGCGGGCGGGCTACACCTTC.

The rearrangement uses TRBV6-1 and TRBJ1-4; D may be TRBD1 (5 bases). Germline loops: CDR1 MNHNS, CDR2 SASEGT. V was clipped by 0 bases and J by 7 bases, with 12 bases between them. The CDR3 extends over 15 amino acids. The CDR3 sequence: CASSEANRKFEKLFF. As DNA, the CDR3 is TGTGCCAGCAGTGAAGCAAACAGGAAATTTGAAAAACTGTTTTTT.

The chain carries TRBV6-5 and TRBJ1-5, with D uncertain. V lost 0 bases and J lost 1, with 10 bases in between. Germline CDR1 and CDR2: MNHEY and SVGAGI. The CDR3 is 16 amino acids. The CDR3 nucleotides are TGTGCCAGCAGTTACTCCGGGCATTCGAGCAATCAGCCCCAGCATTTT. Protein: CASSYSGHSSNQPQHF.

The chain uses TRBV5-1 and TRBJ2-1, with a possible D match to TRBD2 (5 bases). Germline V gives CDR1 SGHRS, CDR2 YFSETQ. V lost 0 bases and J 4 bases, leaving 11 bases between the germline ends. CDR3 length: 15 amino acids. Here the CDR3 DNA reads TGCGCCAGCAGCTTGGCCGGGGAGCTATACAATGAGCAGTTCTTC. It yields the protein CASSLAGELYNEQFF.

This sequence joins TRBV29-1 and TRBJ1-2; D is undetermined. Between the trimmed V and J ends, which lost 7 bases and 0 bases, there was a span of 15 bases. The CDR3 is made up of 14 amino acids. Germline V gene lookup returns CDR1 SQVTM and CDR2 ANQGSEA. The DNA of the CDR3 is TGCAGCGCCTTCGGCACAGCCACTAACTATGGCTACACCTTC. Residues: CSAFGTATNYGYTF.

The chain is built from TRBV5-1 and TRBJ2-7, with TRBD1 identical over 7 bases. Unmatched junction bases numbered 15, after V lost 7 bases and J lost 5 bases. The germline CDR1 and CDR2 sequences are SGHRS and YFSETQ. The CDR3 has 15 residues. The CDR3 spells CASRTPDRVIHEQYF. The CDR3 bases are TGCGCCAGCCGTACCCCTGACAGGGTCATCCACGAGCAGTACTTC. Full variable domain (rest looked up from reference TRBV5-1 and TRBJ2-7): KAGVTQTPRYLIKTRGQQVTLSCSPISGHRSVSWYQQTPGQGLQFLFEYFSETQRNKGNFPGRFSGRQFSNSRSEMNVSTLELGDSALYLCASRTPDRVIHEQYFGPGTRLTVT.

This clone appeared a few times. The chain combines TRBV5-1 with TRBJ2-2; 11 positions agree with TRBD2. Germline V CDR1 and CDR2: SGHRS, YFSETQ. The CDR3 length is 19 residues. Trimming cost V 6 bases and J 2 bases; bases outside gene matches: 15. As DNA, the CDR3 is TGCGCCAGCACGGACAGGAACACAACTAGCGGGGGAAACACCGGGGAGCTGTTTTTT. Residues: CASTDRNTTSGGNTGELFF.

This chain links TRBV19 with TRBJ2-7; D possibly corresponds to TRBD1 (6 bases). CDR3 length: 14 amino acids. Germline loops: CDR1 LNHDA, CDR2 SQIVND (reference sequence). The V end was cut by 9 bases, the J end by 3 bases, with 18 bases between. CDR3 sequence reads: CASRQRQGNYEQYF. In nucleotides, the CDR3 is TGTGCCAGCCGTCAACGTCAGGGGAACTACGAGCAGTACTTC. Using reference TRBV19 and TRBJ2-7 for the parts outside the CDR3, the full variable domain is DGGITQSPKYLFRKEGQNVTLSCEQNLNHDAMYWYRQDPGQGLRLIYYSQIVNDFQKGDIAEGYSVSREKKESFPLTVTSAQKNPTAFYLCASRQRQGNYEQYFGPGTRLTVT.

V gene TRBV28 combines with J gene TRBJ2-1; a weak D match, TRBD2 (5 bases). The germline V gene has CDR1 MDHEN and CDR2 SYDVKM. Trimming took 4 bases from V and 7 from J, leaving 17 bases between them. CDR3 length: 15 amino acids. CDR3 sequence reads: CASSSSASGLNEQFF. As DNA, the CDR3 is TGTGCCAGCAGTTCTTCCGCAAGCGGCCTTAATGAGCAGTTCTTC.

V and J are TRBV27 and TRBJ2-3, with 10 positions matching TRBD2. With 4 bases clipped from V and 4 bases from J, the junction kept 8 bases outside the gene matches. This CDR3 spans 16 amino acids. CDR1 and CDR2 from the germline V gene are MNHEY and SMNVEV (reference sequence). The CDR3 is CASSSILAGGPDTQYF. The CDR3 nucleotides read TGTGCCAGCAGTTCCATTTTAGCGGGAGGCCCAGATACGCAGTATTTT.

This clone has just one count. V gene TRBV7-6 combines with J gene TRBJ1-1; 9 bases align to TRBD1. Germline-derived CDR1 and CDR2 are SGHVS and FNYEAQ. There are 16 residues in the CDR3. Unmatched junction bases numbered 3, after V lost 1 base and J lost 0 bases. The CDR3 DNA is TGTGCCAGCAGCTTAGGGACAGGGGCCATGAACACTGAAGCTTTCTTT. Its protein product is CASSLGTGAMNTEAFF. The entire variable domain, with the rest obtained from reference TRBV7-6 and TRBJ1-1, is as follows: GAGVSQSPRYKVTKRGQDVALRCDPISGHVSLYWYRQALGQGPEFLTYFNYEAQQDKSGLPNDRFSAERPEGSISTLTIQRTEQRDSAMYRCASSLGTGAMNTEAFFGQGTRLTVV.

The chain uses TRBV30 and TRBJ1-5; weak D call: TRBD1 (5 bases). Trimming removed 2 bases from V and 0 bases from J, with 17 bases in between. This CDR3 has 17 amino acids. Looked up from germline, CDR1 is GTSNPN and CDR2 is SVGIG (reference sequence). CDR3 nucleotides: TGTGCCTGGAGTTATTTCCAGGGTAGTGTTAGCAATCAGCCCCAGCATTTT. It yields the protein CAWSYFQGSVSNQPQHF.

The chain employs TRBV15 and TRBJ1-1; D is possibly TRBD1 (6 bases). The V end lost 0 bases, the J end lost 5 bases, and 13 bases lay between the germline ends. Germline assignment: CDR1 LNHNV and CDR2 YYDKDF (reference sequence). CDR3 length: 15 residues. DNA for the CDR3: TGTGCCACCAGCAGAGATTCGCCAGGGGAGACTGAAGCTTTCTTT. Translated: CATSRDSPGETEAFF.

This chain connects TRBV20-1 to TRBJ2-7, with 8 bases fitting TRBD1. The CDR3 is 11 amino acids. Germline V gene lookup returns CDR1 DFQATT and CDR2 SNEGSKA (reference sequence). This CDR3 is CSGTGAYEQYF. The CDR3 DNA sequence: TGCAGCGGGACAGGCGCTTACGAGCAGTACTTC.

The chain recombines TRBV5-4 with TRBJ2-5, with D uncertain. Per the germline V gene, CDR1 is SGHNT and CDR2 is YYREEE (reference sequence). Trimming took 2 bases from V and 3 from J, leaving 8 bases between them. CDR3 size: 13 residues. The CDR3 region is CASSFRPKETQYF. Here the CDR3 DNA reads TGTGCCAGCAGCTTTAGACCTAAAGAGACCCAGTACTTC.

V and J are TRBV7-3 and TRBJ2-2; 12 nucleotides align to TRBD2. There are 19 residues in the CDR3. CDR1 is SGHTA and CDR2 is FQGTGA in the germline V gene. The V segment lost 5 bases and the J segment 0 bases; nucleotides outside the gene matches: 10. The CDR3 bases are TGTGCCAGCAGCCCAATTGTTCTAGCGGGAGGGTCGAACACCGGGGAGCTGTTTTTT. This gives the protein CASSPIVLAGGSNTGELFF.

CDR3 amino acids: CASSPETGTENSPLHF. As DNA, the CDR3 is TGCGCCAGCAGCCCAGAAACCGGGACAGAGAATTCACCCCTCCACTTT. The chain employs TRBV5-1 and TRBJ1-6; 7 nucleotides line up with TRBD1. Germline CDR1 is SGHRS and CDR2 is YFSETQ. V lost 4 bases, J lost 7 bases, and 11 bases stayed unmatched. This CDR3 region has 16 residues.

The chain is built from TRBV28 and TRBJ1-6; 10 nucleotides match TRBD1. CDR3 size: 14 residues. Germline-derived CDR1 and CDR2 are MDHEN and SYDVKM. Unmatched junction bases numbered 2, after V lost 5 bases and J lost 7 bases. The CDR3 spells CASSPGQGNSPLHF. CDR3 DNA: TGTGCCAGCAGTCCGGGACAGGGGAATTCACCCCTCCACTTT. Looking up the rest from reference TRBV28 and TRBJ1-6 gives the full variable domain: DVKVTQSSRYLVKRTGEKVFLECVQDMDHENMFWYRQDPGLGLRLIYFSYDVKMKEKGDIPEGYSVSREKKERFSLILESASTNQTSMYLCASSPGQGNSPLHFGNGTRLTVT.

On this clone: An end of the junction does not agree with germline; a read error may underlie this. This chain links TRBV12-3 or TRBV12-4 with TRBJ1-1; the D is unclear. CDR3 length equals 13 residues. The CDR3 nucleotides are TGTGCCAGCAGTTTAGCGGTGAAGACTGAAGCTTTCTTT. Translating it yields CASSLAVKTEAFF.

This clone has more than one count but fewer than ten. V is TRBV7-9 and J is TRBJ2-1; the match to TRBD2 covers 8 bases. The CDR3 length is 13 residues. J gave up 4 bases and V 11 bases, and 7 bases lay outside the gene matches. Germline V gene data show CDR1 as SEHNR and CDR2 as FQNEAQ (reference sequence). The CDR3 region has the DNA TGTGCCGACGAAACTAGCGGATACAATGAGCAGTTCTTC. It translates to CADETSGYNEQFF.

This clone has only a few counts. This chain joins TRBV19 and TRBJ1-3; weak D call: TRBD1 (6 bases). The CDR3 covers 17 residues. The V gene lost 3 bases and the J gene lost 0 bases, with 15 bases spanning the gap. The germline CDR1 and CDR2 sequences are LNHDA and SQIVND (reference sequence). CDR3 nucleotides: TGTGCCAGTAGTATTTGGGGGGACACGAGCTCTGGAAACACCATATATTTT. Its protein is CASSIWGDTSSGNTIYF.

The chain uses TRBV7-9 and TRBJ1-5, with D perhaps TRBD1 (6 bases). CDR1 is SEHNR and CDR2 is FQNEAQ in the germline V gene (reference sequence). CDR3 length: 13 residues. The ends were cut back, 5 bases at V and 5 bases at J, with 10 bases in the middle. The CDR3 sequence is CASSPSGDQPQHF. The DNA for the CDR3 is TGTGCCAGCAGCCCCTCAGGGGATCAGCCCCAGCATTTT.

This chain connects TRBV19 to TRBJ2-3, with D tentatively TRBD1 (7 bases). The CDR3 covers 18 residues. Germline CDR1 is LNHDA and CDR2 is SQIVND (reference sequence). V shed 5 bases and J shed 0 bases, with 21 bases lying between them. The CDR3: CASSDRASSVDSTDTQYF. Here the CDR3 DNA reads TGTGCCAGTAGTGACAGGGCCTCTAGCGTCGATAGCACAGATACGCAGTATTTT.

The chain has TRBV20-1 and TRBJ1-2, with D uncertain. V gave up 0 bases and J gave up 10 bases, with 9 bases separating them. The CDR3 is 11 residues long. CDR1 and CDR2 from the germline V gene are DFQATT and SNEGSKA (reference sequence). In nucleotides, the CDR3 is TGCAGTGCTAGAGATGACTCCCCCTACACCTTC. Amino acid sequence: CSARDDSPYTF.

The table lists this clone with a few counts. The V gene is TRBV19, the J gene TRBJ2-1; 12 positions agree with TRBD2. J gave up 9 bases and V 9 bases, and 6 bases lay outside the gene matches. In germline, CDR1 is LNHDA, CDR2 SQIVND (reference sequence). The CDR3 has 13 residues. The CDR3 sequence: CASKTSGRAEQFF. The CDR3 region has the DNA TGTGCCAGCAAGACTAGCGGGAGAGCTGAGCAGTTCTTC.

The chain combines TRBV6-2 or TRBV6-3 with TRBJ2-1; 7 positions match TRBD2. The V segment lost 0 bases and the J segment 0 bases; nucleotides outside the gene matches: 14. This CDR3 is 20 amino acids long. Germline assignment: CDR1 MNHEY and CDR2 SVGEGT. CDR3 sequence reads: CASSYSPTSPQKSSYNEQFF. The CDR3 coding sequence is TGTGCCAGCAGTTACTCCCCGACTAGCCCACAGAAGAGCTCCTACAATGAGCAGTTCTTC.

The DNA of the CDR3 is TGTGCCAGTAGTAATCCAGGGGACCGAAATGAGCAGTTCTTC. Protein product: CASSNPGDRNEQFF. The chain joins TRBV19 to TRBJ2-1; D possibly corresponds to TRBD1 (6 bases). Trimming removed 4 bases from V and 7 bases from J, with 14 bases in between. This CDR3 spans 14 amino acids. Germline CDR1 reads LNHDA; CDR2 reads SQIVND (reference sequence).